A single sample is the source of the 4 T cell receptor beta chains below, sequenced in a study of T-cell reconstitution after alpha-beta-depleted transplantation in children. During its preparation, the TCRbeta library received unique molecular identifiers. TCRdb called the PCR reads again in MiXCR, with one record for every CDR3 protein. This table has about 590,000 distinct CDR3 sequences, over 10% appearing once. Sequences were derived from PBMCs, mostly from graft donor cells, sampled 360 days after TCRalphabeta/CD19-depleted stem cell transplant. The receptors originated from a male patient aged 10 to 17 who had a stem cell transplant for acute myeloid leukemia, so the T cells may come from the graft donor.

By share of the sample, this clonotype is medium-sized. This chain connects TRBV30 to TRBJ2-1, with D possibly being TRBD2 (6 bases). Germline loops: CDR1 GTSNPN, CDR2 SVGIG (reference sequence). With 4 bases removed from V and 5 bases from J, the gap between germline ends came to 15 bases. This CDR3 is built from 14 residues. The CDR3 loop reads CAWTPGLANNEQFF. CDR3 DNA sequence: TGTGCCTGGACCCCGGGACTCGCTAACAATGAGCAGTTCTTC.

This rearrangement joins TRBV19 to TRBJ1-1, with 9 bases that match TRBD1. The CDR3 runs 16 residues. V shed 5 bases, J shed 1 base, and the junction held 8 bases outside the gene matches. Per germline, CDR1 LNHDA and CDR2 SQIVND (reference sequence). The CDR3 sequence is CASSPRTGDTNTEAFF. The CDR3 nucleotides read TGTGCCAGTAGTCCTCGGACAGGGGACACGAACACTGAAGCTTTCTTT.

Points on this clonotype: A much more abundant neighbour one base away suggests this may be a read error. Because the CDR3 is missing its conserved closing phenylalanine or tryptophan, this is likely a read error. The chain carries TRBV10-2 and TRBJ2-1; 10 bases are a match to TRBD2. The CDR3 spans 16 residues. V shed 4 bases, J shed 5 bases, and the junction held 8 bases outside the gene matches. The V gene's germline CDR1 is WSHSY and CDR2 SAAADI. The CDR3 nucleotides are TGCGCCAGCAGTGCAACTAGCGGGAACCCCCACAATGAGCAGTTCTAC. This gives the protein CASSATSGNPHNEQFY.

The chain couples TRBV5-1 to TRBJ2-5; no clear D. Germline V gives CDR1 SGHRS, CDR2 YFSETQ. The CDR3 covers 12 residues. Trimming pared 2 bases from V and 5 bases from J, leaving 7 bases between. For the CDR3, the DNA is TGCGCCAGCAGCTTCGGTACTGAGACCCAGTACTTC. This gives the protein CASSFGTETQYF.